The next 17 T cell receptor beta chains were all read from a single sample in a study of blood T cells in healthy people across ages. It was with a sample-barcoded 5' primer and a J-beta primer mix that a second PCR of roughly 7 to 12 cycles was run. Each CDR3 protein gets one entry after TCRdb re-called the 5' RACE reads with MiXCR. The sample yields approximately 810,000 distinct CDR3 sequences, 36% seen once. Material for sequencing was blood. Receptors originate from a man between 18 and 35 years old in good health.

The chain joins TRBV2 to TRBJ2-6; D perhaps matches TRBD2 (5 bases). The length of the CDR3 is 18 residues. Germline CDR1 is SNHLY and CDR2 is FYNNEI. V lost 7 bases and J 0 bases, leaving 19 bases between the germline ends. This CDR3 is CASKRIGQTISGANVLTF. The CDR3 DNA is TGTGCCAGCAAAAGAATCGGGCAGACTATCTCTGGGGCCAACGTCCTGACTTTC.

As for this clonotype: The junction departs from germline at one end; a sequencing error may be responsible. This rearrangement joins TRBV5-6 to TRBJ2-5; a possible D gene is TRBD2 (5 bases). Germline CDR1 is SGHDT and CDR2 is YYEEEE. This CDR3 region has 13 residues. CDR3 region: CVSSRDWTGEQYF. DNA for the CDR3: TGTGTCAGCAGCCGAGACTGGACCGGGGAGCAGTACTTC.

This clonotype turned up a few times. The chain joins TRBV4-1 to TRBJ1-4, with TRBD1 as a possible D gene (5 bases). The CDR3 covers 15 residues. V gave up 0 bases and J gave up 8 bases, with 13 bases separating them. The germline gives CDR1 MGHRA, CDR2 YSYEKL. The CDR3 DNA reads as TGCGCCAGCAGCCAAGACCCGGGGGTAGGGGAAAAACTGTTTTTT. This encodes CASSQDPGVGEKLFF.

This clonotype has ten or more counts. The rearrangement joins TRBV6-5 to TRBJ1-2; D is perhaps TRBD1 (6 bases). The germline CDR1 and CDR2 sequences are MNHEY and SVGAGI. This CDR3 region has 15 residues. The V end lost 5 bases, the J end lost 3 bases, and 16 bases lay between the germline ends. The CDR3 bases are TGTGCCAGCAGTCGAGCAGGGGTTTTGGACTATGGCTACACCTTC. It codes for CASSRAGVLDYGYTF.

As concerns this clonotype: This may stem from a read error, because a much larger clone lies one nucleotide away. This rearrangement joins TRBV10-3 to TRBJ2-7, with TRBD1 matching 7 bases. The CDR3 contains 11 residues. Germline assignment: CDR1 ENHRY and CDR2 SYGVKD. The trim removed 10 bases at V and 5 bases at J, leaving 5 bases unmatched. The chain's CDR3 is CATGQSHEQYF. In DNA form, the CDR3 reads TGTGCCACGGGACAGTCCCACGAGCAGTACTTC.

The chain is built from TRBV20-1 and TRBJ2-5; the match to TRBD2 covers 8 bases. The CDR3 covers 15 residues. Germline V CDR1 and CDR2: DFQATT, SNEGSKA (reference sequence). The J segment lost 4 bases and the V segment lost 1 base, leaving 8 bases of the junction unmatched. CDR3 protein: CSARGERERRETQYF. CDR3 sequence (DNA): TGCAGTGCTAGAGGAGAGCGGGAGAGGCGAGAGACCCAGTACTTC.

V is TRBV2 and J is TRBJ2-2; D is uncertain. V lost 11 bases and J 0 bases, leaving 7 bases between the germline ends. CDR3 length: 12 residues. Per germline, CDR1 SNHLY and CDR2 FYNNEI. The CDR3 sequence: CARQTNTGELFF. The CDR3 DNA reads TGTGCCCGCCAAACGAACACCGGGGAGCTGTTTTTT.

The gene calls are TRBV4-1 and TRBJ2-2, with TRBD2 matching over 9 bases. Trimming at V came to 0 bases and at J to 0 bases, leaving 11 bases not matched to a gene. CDR1 MGHRA and CDR2 YSYEKL come from the germline V gene. The CDR3 is 20 residues long. The CDR3 DNA reads as TGCGCCAGCAGCCAAGATCCCGGTAGCGGGAGATTGGCGAACACCGGGGAGCTGTTTTTT. Protein sequence: CASSQDPGSGRLANTGELFF.

This clonotype was seen a handful of times. The V and J genes are TRBV28 and TRBJ1-1; a weak D match, TRBD1 (6 bases). This CDR3 spans 14 amino acids. Germline V CDR1 and CDR2: MDHEN, SYDVKM. Trimming removed 4 bases at V and 5 bases at J, with 14 bases between. The CDR3 loop reads CASSSPGALTEAFF. The CDR3 DNA follows: TGTGCCAGCAGTTCGCCGGGGGCGCTTACTGAAGCTTTCTTT.

This clonotype was seen only a few times. The rearrangement joins TRBV6-5 to TRBJ2-3; the D call may be TRBD1 or TRBD2 (6 bases each). Trimming took 2 bases from V and 3 from J, leaving 18 bases between them. The CDR3 runs 17 residues. The germline V gene has CDR1 MNHEY and CDR2 SVGAGI. Written as DNA, the CDR3 is TGTGCCAGCAGTTACCGAGGTAGCCGGGGGCGTACAGATACGCAGTATTTT. Amino acids: CASSYRGSRGRTDTQYF.

The chain carries TRBV7-2 and TRBJ1-4; 8 bases are a match to TRBD1. This CDR3 is built from 14 residues. V trimming: 5 bases; J trimming: 7 bases; junction bases outside the gene matches: 6. Germline V gives CDR1 SGHTA, CDR2 FQGNSA. CDR3 sequence (DNA): TGTACCAGCAGCCCTCGGACAGGGAGTGAAAAACTGTTTTTT. This encodes CTSSPRTGSEKLFF.

The chain uses TRBV4-3 and TRBJ2-6; TRBD1 agrees at 10 bases. This CDR3 is built from 17 residues. With V trimmed by 7 bases and J by 0 bases, 6 bases remained unmatched. Germline CDR1 is LGHNA and CDR2 is YSLEER. The CDR3 sequence: CASNSRDRGSGANVLTF. The CDR3 DNA sequence: TGCGCCAGCAACTCCCGGGACAGGGGCTCTGGGGCCAACGTCCTGACTTTC.

The chain uses TRBV4-3 and TRBJ2-7, with D possibly being TRBD1 (6 bases). The germline V gene encodes CDR1 LGHNA and CDR2 YSLEER. This CDR3 contains 15 residues. Trimming pared 1 base from V and 3 bases from J, leaving 13 bases between. The chain's CDR3 is CASSQGYREGYEQYF. The CDR3 DNA reads TGCGCCAGCAGCCAAGGATACAGGGAAGGCTACGAGCAGTACTTC.

In this sample, this clonotype turned up a few times. The chain carries TRBV20-1 and TRBJ2-7, with D perhaps matching TRBD2 (6 bases). Germline values: CDR1 DFQATT, CDR2 SNEGSKA (reference sequence). This CDR3 is 14 amino acids long. With 6 bases removed from V and 2 bases from J, the gap between germline ends came to 17 bases. CDR3 DNA: TGCAGTGCCGGAGGTCTAGCGACTACCTACGAGCAGTACTTC. It codes for CSAGGLATTYEQYF.

This clonotype was detected only a few times. This chain uses TRBV5-1 with TRBJ1-1; D uncertain. Trimming stripped 4 bases from V and 1 base from J, with 8 bases between. Per germline, CDR1 SGHRS and CDR2 YFSETQ. The CDR3 is 13 residues long. The CDR3 region is CASSRAGNTEAFF. The CDR3 bases are TGCGCCAGCAGCCGCGCAGGGAACACTGAAGCTTTCTTT.

The gene calls are TRBV6-6 and TRBJ1-2, with D possibly being TRBD1 (5 bases). CDR1 and CDR2 from the germline V gene are MNHNY and SVGAGI (reference sequence). This CDR3 contains 16 residues. Trimming stripped 0 bases from V and 5 bases from J, with 16 bases between. CDR3 in amino acids: CASSYSQDTASYGYTF. CDR3 nucleotide sequence: TGTGCCAGCAGTTACTCACAGGACACGGCCTCATATGGCTACACCTTC.

This clonotype has a single count. The rearrangement links TRBV12-5 to TRBJ2-3; 9 bases align to TRBD1. V was pared by 5 bases and J by 8 bases, with 5 bases of the junction left unmatched. Germline-derived CDR1 and CDR2 are LGHNT and FRNRAP. The CDR3 runs to 13 residues. The CDR3 loop is CASGTGTGPTQYF. As DNA, the CDR3 is TGTGCTAGTGGTACGGGGACAGGGCCTACGCAGTATTTT. The entire variable domain, with the rest obtained from reference TRBV12-5 and TRBJ2-3, is as follows: DARVTQTPRHKVTEMGQEVTMRCQPILGHNTVFWYRQTMMQGLELLAYFRNRAPLDDSGMPKDRFSAEMPDATLATLKIQPSEPRDSAVYFCASGTGTGPTQYFGPGTRLTVL.